This is a list of T cell receptor beta chains from one sample in a study of cytomegalovirus exposure and HLA in healthy donors. The repertoire was sequenced with immunoSEQ multiplex PCR; TCRdb's copy has only in-frame clones and lacks some. Of around 180,000 clones in the sample, less than 90% were seen once. Sequenced material: PBMCs. The receptors stem from a boy under 18 in good health and CMV-seronegative. Both conserved end residues are part of each CDR3. The D gene is left open where the match is weak. For some rows the clone size is stated as once, few or many, or as a class when expanded; others skip it.

abundance | j_gene | v_gene | d_gene | CDR3nt | CDR3aa
- | TRBJ2-5 | TRBV29-1 | - | TGCAGCGTTGTCCAGCGAGAGACCCAGTACTTC | CSVVQRETQYF
- | TRBJ1-4 | TRBV30 | TRBD1 | TGTGCCTGGAGTGTACAAGGACAGGGAGGGGAAAAACTGTTTTTT | CAWSVQGQGGEKLFF
few | TRBJ2-7 | TRBV10-2 | TRBD1 | TGCGCCAGCAGTGGGACAGGGGTCTACGAGCAGTACTTC | CASSGTGVYEQYF
once | TRBJ1-5 | TRBV2 | - | TGTGCCAGCAGTGGCGGGGGTTACTCTAGCAATCAGCCCCAGCATTTT | CASSGGGYSSNQPQHF
- | TRBJ2-1 | TRBV7-2 | TRBD2 | TGTGCCACTAGCGGAGACTCCTACAATGAGCAGTTCTTC | CATSGDSYNEQFF
- | TRBJ2-1 | TRBV7-2 | TRBD2 | TGTGCCAGCAGCTTAGGAGCAGGGACTACCAGGCTCTTC | CASSLGAGTTRLF
once | TRBJ2-5 | TRBV5-1 | TRBD2 | TGCGCCAGCAGCTGGATAGCGGGAGAAGGAGAGACCCAGTACTTC | CASSWIAGEGETQYF
- | TRBJ2-5 | TRBV5-6 | TRBD1 | TGTGCCAGCAGCTTGGGGGACAGGGAACGAGAGACCCAGTACTTC | CASSLGDRERETQYF
- | TRBJ2-1 | TRBV30 | TRBD1 | TGTGCCTGGAGTGCCCTCCGAAAGAAACAGGGGGCCTCCTACAATGAGCAGTTCTTC | CAWSALRKKQGASYNEQFF
- | TRBJ2-3 | TRBV6-1 | - | TGTGCCAGCAGTGAATACCCCTCATCTAGACGGGGCACAGATACGCAGTATTTT | CASSEYPSSRRGTDTQYF